The 8 T cell receptor beta chains listed next were all sequenced from one sample in a study of OX40 agonist ivuxolimab in advanced cancers. The data were produced by immunoSEQ multiplex PCR, yet TCRdb's version contains in-frame clones alone and is incomplete. The sample carries tens of thousands of clones, 70% to 90% recorded once. Specimen: CD4+ or CD8+ T cells sorted from blood, collected in a trial of the OX40 agonist ivuxolimab. The receptors shown here come from an adult with an advanced solid tumor such as melanoma, head and neck, liver or kidney cancer.

Concerning this clone itself: Other nucleotide sequences in the sample specify the same CDR3. The chain employs TRBV19 and TRBJ2-3; no definite D call. CDR1 and CDR2 from the germline V gene are LNHDA and SQIVND (reference sequence). The CDR3 loop spans 15 amino acids. V was clipped by 6 bases and J by 2 bases, with 15 bases between them. In DNA, the CDR3 is TGTGCCAGTAGCTCTGGGCAGACGAACACAGATACGCAGTATTTT. Its protein is CASSSGQTNTDTQYF.

The genes are TRBV11-3 and TRBJ1-6; D might be TRBD1 (6 bases). The CDR3 length is 13 residues. CDR1 is SGHNT, CDR2 YENEEA, per germline. The V gene lost 3 bases and the J gene lost 10 bases, with 10 bases spanning the gap. The CDR3 DNA sequence: TGTGCCAGCAGCTTCACAGGGAACTCACCCCTCCACTTT. Its translation: CASSFTGNSPLHF.

V is TRBV28 and J is TRBJ2-2, with 12 bases fitting TRBD2. CDR1 is MDHEN and CDR2 is SYDVKM in the germline V gene. The J segment lost 1 base and the V segment lost 6 bases, leaving 3 bases of the junction unmatched. The CDR3 extends over 16 amino acids. CDR3 in DNA: TGTGCCAGCAGACTAGCGGGAGGAGGGAACACCGGGGAGCTGTTTTTT. Protein product: CASRLAGGGNTGELFF.

This chain uses TRBV10-3 with TRBJ2-7, with 7 bases matching TRBD1. Losses at the gene ends were 6 bases for V and 0 bases for J; bases not matched to a gene: 8. Germline V gene sequence: CDR1 ENHRY, CDR2 SYGVKD. The CDR3 runs 15 residues. The DNA for the CDR3 is TGTGCCATCAGGAATACAGGGGTTAGCTCCTACGAGCAGTACTTC. The encoded protein is CAIRNTGVSSYEQYF.

The CDR3 coding sequence is TGTGCCAGCAGACAGACAGGGGGCGCAGAAAAACTGTTTTTT. It yields the protein CASRQTGGAEKLFF. J is TRBJ1-4 and V is TRBV7-2; 10 nucleotides agree with TRBD1. V gave up 6 bases and J gave up 8 bases; unmatched junction bases: 6. The germline CDR1 and CDR2 sequences are SGHTA and FQGNSA. CDR3 length equals 14 residues.

Concerning this clone: At the DNA level, this CDR3 is encoded by other sequences in the same sample as well. The chain is built from TRBV18 and TRBJ2-3; the D is unclear. Trimming cost V 1 base and J 3 bases, with 2 bases left between them. In germline, CDR1 is KGHSH, CDR2 LQKENI. This CDR3 has 12 amino acids. Written as DNA, the CDR3 is TGTGCCAGCTCACCACGGACAGATACGCAGTATTTT. Its translation is CASSPRTDTQYF.

This chain uses TRBV7-8 with TRBJ1-1, with a possible D match to TRBD1 (6 bases). Germline V lookup: CDR1 SGHVS, CDR2 FQNEAQ. This CDR3 is built from 14 residues. Trimming took 6 bases from V and 10 from J, leaving 21 bases between them. CDR3 sequence: CASSPGEGGNGAFF. In DNA, the CDR3 is TGTGCCAGCAGTCCAGGGGAGGGAGGGAATGGAGCTTTCTTT.

This chain connects TRBV6-1 to TRBJ2-7; TRBD2 aligns across 7 bases. CDR3 length: 13 residues. The germline V gene encodes CDR1 MNHNS and CDR2 SASEGT. The V and J ends lost 6 bases and 6 bases, in that order; junction bases with no gene match: 8. The DNA of the CDR3 is TGTGCCAGCAGGAGGGAATTAGCGGGCGAGCAGTACTTC. It is translated as CASRRELAGEQYF.